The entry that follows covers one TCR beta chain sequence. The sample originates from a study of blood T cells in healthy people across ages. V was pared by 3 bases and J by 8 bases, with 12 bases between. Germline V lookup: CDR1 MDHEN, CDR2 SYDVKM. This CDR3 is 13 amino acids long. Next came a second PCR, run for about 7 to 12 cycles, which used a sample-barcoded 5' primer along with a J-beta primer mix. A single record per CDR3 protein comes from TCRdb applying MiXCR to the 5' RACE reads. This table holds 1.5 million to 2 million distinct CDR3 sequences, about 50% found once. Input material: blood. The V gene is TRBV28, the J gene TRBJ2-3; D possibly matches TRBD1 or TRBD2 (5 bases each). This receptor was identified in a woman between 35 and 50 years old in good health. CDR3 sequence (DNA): TGTGCCAGCAGTTTTCGGGGACCGGGTACGCAGTATTTT. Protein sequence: CASSFRGPGTQYF. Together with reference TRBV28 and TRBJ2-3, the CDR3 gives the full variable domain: DVKVTQSSRYLVKRTGEKVFLECVQDMDHENMFWYRQDPGLGLRLIYFSYDVKMKEKGDIPEGYSVSREKKERFSLILESASTNQTSMYLCASSFRGPGTQYFGPGTRLTVL.